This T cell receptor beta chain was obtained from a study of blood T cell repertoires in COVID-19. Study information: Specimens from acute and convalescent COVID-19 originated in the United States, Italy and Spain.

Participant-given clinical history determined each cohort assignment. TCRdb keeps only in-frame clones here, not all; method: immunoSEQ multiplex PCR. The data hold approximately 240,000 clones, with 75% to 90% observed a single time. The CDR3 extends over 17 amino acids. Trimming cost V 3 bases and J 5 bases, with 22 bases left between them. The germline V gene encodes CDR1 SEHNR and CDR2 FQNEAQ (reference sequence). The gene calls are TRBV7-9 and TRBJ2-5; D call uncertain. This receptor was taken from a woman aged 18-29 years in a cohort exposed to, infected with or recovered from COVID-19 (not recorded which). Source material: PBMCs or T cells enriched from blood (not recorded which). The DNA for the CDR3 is TGTGCCAGCAGCTTGGGCGTACTTACGCACGCAAGGGAGACCCAGTACTTC. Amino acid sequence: CASSLGVLTHARETQYF.